This T cell receptor (beta chain) was observed in a study of post-analysis software for immune sequencing data. Study at large: Patients with relapsing-remitting, secondary progressive and progressive-relapsing multiple sclerosis courses were all represented. Study results and limitations: For normalized Chao1 diversity, multiple sclerosis patients scored significantly lower than controls did. TRBV segments more frequent in patients than in controls numbered five and included TRBV5-6, TRBV5-1 and TRBV20-1.

Ten or more counts support this clonotype. Its antigen is as yet unknown. Unique molecular identifiers had been added to the TCR beta cDNA libraries. Using its own MiXCR run on the PCR reads, TCRdb lists one record per CDR3 protein. Of around 770,000 distinct CDR3 sequences in the sample, around 45% are singletons; the top ten hold 4.9%. From germline, CDR1 is GTSNPN and CDR2 SVGIG (reference sequence). The V and J ends lost 7 bases and 11 bases, in that order; junction bases with no gene match: 9. The length of the CDR3 is 11 residues. V is TRBV30 and J is TRBJ2-3; 7 bases fit TRBD1. The source material was blood. The TCR was taken from a girl aged 10-17 years with multiple sclerosis. The CDR3 sequence is CASLEGARQYF. CDR3 DNA sequence: TGTGCCTCCCTAGAGGGGGCCCGGCAGTATTTT. The full variable domain, in which reference TRBV30 and TRBJ2-3 provide the parts outside the CDR3, is SQTIHQWPATLVQPVGSPLSLECTVEGTSNPNLYWYRQAAGRGLQLLFYSVGIGQISSEVPQNLSASRPQDRQFILSSKKLLLSDSGFYLCASLEGARQYFGPGTRLTVL.